These T cell receptor beta chains were read from a single sample in a study of PD-1 and CTLA-4 blockade in melanoma. Data came from immunoSEQ multiplex PCR; TCRdb stores just in-frame clones and leaves some out. The repertoire holds about 15,000 clones, with about two thirds as singletons. The sample in question was CD8+ T cells from peripheral blood, obtained from a patient given anti-PD-1 treatment. These receptor sequences come from a human donor with melanoma. The CDR3 runs from the conserved cysteine through the conserved F or W. Each record gives: D gene, J gene, V gene, CDR3 length, clone size, CDR3 protein, CDR3 DNA. The D gene is left open where the match is weak. Clone size, where shown, is once, few, many, or a class for clones that have expanded.

TRBD2 | TRBJ2-5 | TRBV11-2 | 19 | once | CASSLDPRLAGGIQETQYF | TGTGCCAGCAGCTTAGATCCCCGTCTAGCGGGGGGGATCCAAGAGACCCAGTACTTC
. | TRBJ2-7 | TRBV4-2 | 15 | few | CASSQVGVGEYEQYF | TGTGCCAGCAGCCAAGTTGGGGTAGGGGAGTACGAGCAGTACTTC
TRBD1 | TRBJ2-7 | TRBV5-6 | 16 | few | CASSSEGGHSSYEQYF | TGTGCCAGCAGCTCTGAAGGGGGCCACAGCTCCTACGAGCAGTACTTC
. | TRBJ1-1 | TRBV20-1 | 11 | . | CLHDGNTEAFF | TGCCTACATGACGGGAACACTGAAGCTTTCTTT
. | TRBJ2-1 | TRBV9 | 14 | . | CASRPSSSYNEQFF | TGTGCCAGCCGTCCATCGAGTTCCTACAATGAGCAGTTCTTC
TRBD1 | TRBJ2-7 | TRBV5-4 | 14 | . | CASSLGQGSYEQYF | TGTGCCAGCAGCTTGGGACAGGGTAGCTACGAGCAGTACTTC
TRBD1 | TRBJ2-2 | TRBV18 | 17 | . | CASSAGTGNPNTGELFF | TGTGCCAGCTCAGCCGGGACAGGGAACCCGAACACCGGGGAGCTGTTTTTT
TRBD1 | TRBJ2-2 | TRBV7-6 | 15 | once | CASSPSTGDTGELFF | TGTGCCAGCAGCCCAAGCACAGGGGACACCGGGGAGCTGTTTTTT
. | TRBJ1-1 | TRBV10-2 | 12 | few | CASSGYNTEAFF | TGCGCCAGCAGTGGGTACAACACTGAAGCTTTCTTT
. | TRBJ2-7 | TRBV29-1 | 14 | . | CSVEFPPQPYEQYF | TGCAGCGTTGAATTCCCCCCTCAGCCTTACGAGCAGTACTTC
. | TRBJ1-2 | TRBV5-4 | 13 | . | CASSLGQNYGYTF | TGTGCCAGCAGCTTGGGACAGAACTATGGCTACACCTTC
TRBD1 | TRBJ2-1 | TRBV9 | 16 | few | CASSAFGTGKYNEQFF | TGTGCCAGCAGCGCCTTCGGGACAGGGAAATACAATGAGCAGTTCTTC
. | TRBJ2-1 | TRBV12-5 | 12 | . | CASGSFRASPFF | TGTGCTAGTGGTTCCTTCAGGGCCAGCCCGTTCTTC
. | TRBJ2-7 | TRBV9 | 13 | few | CASSALGNYEQYF | TGTGCCAGCAGCGCACTAGGGAACTACGAGCAGTACTTC
. | TRBJ1-2 | TRBV6-2/TRBV6-3 | 14 | . | CASSLPGPVYGYTF | TGTGCCAGCAGTTTGCCGGGACCGGTTTATGGCTACACCTTC
. | TRBJ2-1 | TRBV5-6 | 15 | . | CASSSQRASYNEQFF | TGTGCCAGCAGCTCTCAGCGGGCCTCCTACAATGAGCAGTTCTTC
. | TRBJ1-6 | TRBV7-2 | 14 | few | CASSLILDNSPLHF | TGTGCCAGCAGCTTGATCTTGGACAACTCACCCCTCCACTTT
. | TRBJ1-2 | TRBV7-8 | 15 | . | CASSLSRQRVYGYTF | TGTGCCAGCAGCTTATCACGGCAGCGAGTCTATGGCTACACCTTC
. | TRBJ1-2 | TRBV7-9 | 14 | . | CASSPPWVNYGYTF | TGTGCCAGCAGCCCACCCTGGGTTAACTATGGCTACACCTTC
. | TRBJ1-1 | TRBV15 | 13 | . | CATRGLLNTEAFF | TGTGCCACCAGGGGACTGCTGAACACTGAAGCTTTCTTT
. | TRBJ2-1 | TRBV5-5 | 15 | . | CASSLGRSKGNEQFF | TGTGCCAGCAGCTTGGGCAGGAGTAAAGGGAATGAGCAGTTCTTC
. | TRBJ1-5 | TRBV19 | 13 | . | CASSNGPNQPQHF | TGTGCCAGTAGTAACGGGCCCAATCAGCCCCAGCATTTT
. | TRBJ1-1 | TRBV5-1 | 14 | . | CASSLGRGVSEAFF | TGCGCCAGCAGCTTGGGTCGTGGGGTCTCTGAAGCTTTCTTT
TRBD1 | TRBJ2-7 | TRBV7-9 | 15 | . | CASSRPGQGVYEQYF | TGTGCCAGCAGCCGGCCGGGACAGGGGGTCTACGAGCAGTACTTC
TRBD2 | TRBJ2-3 | TRBV6-6 | 15 | . | CASSWAGEGTDTQYF | TGTGCCAGCAGTTGGGCGGGAGAAGGGACAGATACGCAGTATTTT
. | TRBJ2-6 | TRBV13 | 14 | . | CASSQLSGANVLTF | TGTGCCAGCAGCCAACTCTCTGGGGCCAACGTCCTGACTTTC
. | TRBJ1-6 | TRBV6-6 | 17 | few | CASSPETGSSYNSPLHF | TGTGCCAGCAGTCCCGAGACGGGAAGCTCCTATAATTCACCCCTCCACTTT
. | TRBJ2-3 | TRBV4-1 | 13 | . | CASSPWAADTQYF | TGCGCCAGCAGCCCTTGGGCGGCCGATACGCAGTATTTT
TRBD1 | TRBJ1-5 | TRBV4-1 | 18 | . | CASSQEPGTGASNQPQHF | TGCGCCAGCAGCCAAGAGCCCGGGACAGGTGCTTCCAATCAGCCCCAGCATTTT
TRBD1 | TRBJ2-1 | TRBV18 | 15 | once | CASSPKGQGRDEQFF | TGTGCCAGCTCACCAAAGGGACAGGGCAGGGATGAGCAGTTCTTC
TRBD2 | TRBJ2-7 | TRBV11-2 | 16 | . | CASSSGTSGWAYEQYF | TGTGCCAGCAGCTCCGGGACTAGCGGGTGGGCCTACGAGCAGTACTTC
. | TRBJ1-1 | TRBV19 | 14 | . | CASSSTGAGTEAFF | TGTGCCAGTAGTTCTACAGGAGCCGGGACTGAAGCTTTCTTT
TRBD1 | TRBJ1-3 | TRBV7-8 | 16 | few | CASSFGQGEAGNTIYF | TGTGCCAGCAGCTTCGGACAGGGCGAGGCTGGAAACACCATATATTTT
. | TRBJ1-1 | TRBV30 | 13 | . | CAWSEAVGTEAFF | TGTGCCTGGAGTGAAGCAGTGGGCACTGAAGCTTTCTTT
. | TRBJ1-1 | TRBV29-1 | 14 | few | CSVENWGDDPEAFF | TGCAGCGTTGAAAATTGGGGGGACGACCCTGAAGCTTTCTTT
TRBD1 | TRBJ2-7 | TRBV5-1 | 15 | few | CASSLAIQGAREQYF | TGCGCCAGCAGCTTGGCGATACAGGGGGCGAGGGAGCAGTACTTC
. | TRBJ2-1 | TRBV2 | 13 | . | CASSEPLYNEQFF | TGTGCCAGCAGTGAACCCCTCTACAATGAGCAGTTCTTC
. | TRBJ2-1 | TRBV9 | 16 | . | CASSEQNLNENNEQFF | TGTGCCAGCAGCGAACAGAACTTAAACGAGAACAATGAGCAGTTCTTC
TRBD2 | TRBJ2-1 | TRBV14 | 16 | . | CASSLGLAVFYNEQFF | TGTGCCAGCAGCCTGGGACTAGCGGTATTCTACAATGAGCAGTTCTTC
. | TRBJ1-2 | TRBV25-1 | 13 | . | CASSVTGTSGYTF | TGTGCCAGCAGCGTCACCGGGACTAGCGGCTACACCTTC
. | TRBJ2-1 | TRBV4-1 | 15 | . | CASSQDSVGYNEQFF | TGCGCCAGCAGCCAAGATTCGGTCGGGTACAATGAGCAGTTCTTC
TRBD1 | TRBJ1-1 | TRBV6-5 | 13 | . | CASRGQENTEAFF | TGTGCCAGCAGGGGACAGGAGAACACTGAAGCTTTCTTT
. | TRBJ1-4 | TRBV27 | 14 | . | CASSLQAKEEKLFF | TGTGCCAGCAGTTTACAGGCCAAGGAGGAAAAACTGTTTTTT
TRBD2 | TRBJ2-2 | TRBV11-2 | 16 | few | CASSLVFGGADGELFF | TGTGCCAGCAGCTTAGTTTTCGGGGGGGCCGACGGGGAGCTGTTTTTT
. | TRBJ1-2 | TRBV6-5 | 14 | . | CASSSDIGPVGYTF | TGTGCCAGCAGTTCGGACATTGGGCCCGTTGGCTACACCTTC
. | TRBJ2-1 | TRBV24-1 | 15 | . | CATSDPAADYGEQFF | TGTGCCACCAGTGACCCTGCGGCGGATTACGGTGAGCAGTTCTTC
TRBD1 | TRBJ2-3 | TRBV6-1 | 15 | . | CASSEGQGGTDTQYF | TGTGCCAGCAGTGAGGGACAGGGGGGCACAGATACGCAGTATTTT
TRBD1 | TRBJ2-3 | TRBV29-1 | 14 | few | CSVEGTGEVDTQYF | TGCAGCGTTGAGGGGACAGGGGAGGTAGATACGCAGTATTTT
. | TRBJ2-7 | TRBV7-8 | 13 | . | CASSLDPGHEQYF | TGTGCCAGCAGCTTAGATCCGGGCCACGAGCAGTACTTC
TRBD2 | TRBJ2-3 | TRBV5-4 | 16 | . | CASSLNSGGAGDTQYF | TGTGCCAGCAGTCTCAATAGCGGGGGGGCGGGAGATACGCAGTATTTT
TRBD2 | TRBJ2-3 | TRBV13 | 14 | . | CASWPAGEPDTQYF | TGTGCCAGCTGGCCAGCGGGAGAACCGGATACGCAGTATTTT
TRBD2 | TRBJ2-3 | TRBV29-1 | 17 | few | CSVEDRASGRSTDTQYF | TGCAGCGTTGAAGATAGGGCTAGCGGGAGGTCCACAGATACGCAGTATTTT
. | TRBJ1-4 | TRBV7-9 | 15 | . | CASSLVVRESEKLFF | TGTGCCAGCAGCTTAGTGGTCCGGGAGAGTGAAAAACTGTTTTTT
TRBD1 | TRBJ2-7 | TRBV11-2 | 15 | . | CASSWGTALSYEQYF | TGTGCCAGCAGCTGGGGGACAGCGCTTTCCTACGAGCAGTACTTC
TRBD1 | TRBJ1-2 | TRBV27 | 14 | . | CASPMTGTNYGYTF | TGTGCCAGCCCCATGACAGGGACTAACTATGGCTACACCTTC
TRBD2 | TRBJ2-1 | TRBV13 | 16 | . | CASSHSASGVYNEQFF | TGTGCCAGCAGCCATTCAGCTAGCGGGGTGTACAATGAGCAGTTCTTC
. | TRBJ2-2 | TRBV24-1 | 16 | . | CATSDTEDTYTGELFF | TGTGCCACCAGTGATACTGAGGACACTTACACCGGGGAGCTGTTTTTT
. | TRBJ1-1 | TRBV18 | 17 | few | CASSPPGRGAVNTEAFF | TGTGCCAGCTCACCACCTGGAAGGGGGGCGGTGAACACTGAAGCTTTCTTT
TRBD2 | TRBJ2-2 | TRBV12-5 | 19 | . | CASGLVLLAELTNTGELFF | TGTGCTAGTGGTTTGGTACTCCTAGCGGAGCTTACGAACACCGGGGAGCTGTTTTTT